The text below deals with one TCR beta chain. This entry comes from a study of blood T cell repertoires in COVID-19. Study information: Sites in the United States, Italy and Spain provided acute and convalescent COVID-19 samples. The analysed material was cDNA or gDNA that came from T cells, B-cell-depleted T cells, or PBMCs.

The J segment lost 0 bases and the V segment lost 4 bases, leaving 9 bases of the junction unmatched. This CDR3 has 19 residues. Germline assignment: CDR1 SGHNT and CDR2 YYREEE (reference sequence). In the original workflow: It was from reference gene primer amplification that nucleated cell counts were estimated. The method was immunoSEQ multiplex PCR; TCRdb's version includes in-frame clones alone and lacks a portion of them. D and trimming were read from the DNA, whereas the V and J calls and clone size are those reported in that table. The sample includes around 180,000 clones, 82% of them seen just once.

Sequencing used peripheral blood. The clonotype was recovered from a woman older than 75 with active or convalescent COVID-19. The V gene is TRBV5-4, the J gene TRBJ2-3; the match to TRBD2 covers 15 bases. CDR3 in amino acids: CASSRGLAGGGSSTDTQYF. For the CDR3, the DNA is TGTGCCAGCAGCCGAGGACTAGCGGGAGGGGGTTCTAGCACAGATACGCAGTATTTT.